This TCR beta chain was profiled in a study of blood T cells in healthy people across ages. Overall study context: About one barcoded beta molecule per two T cells was the capture yield of template switching.

The authors ran a second PCR of roughly 6 to 11 cycles using a sample-barcoded 5' primer and a J-beta primer mix. Every cDNA was tagged by a template-switch adaptor with 12 random nucleotides. MiXCR was run by TCRdb on the 5' RACE reads, yielding one entry per CDR3 protein. This table has approximately 800,000 distinct CDR3 sequences, more than 20% appearing once. The V gene lost 4 bases and the J gene lost 1 base, with 11 bases spanning the gap. The CDR3 has 14 amino acids. The germline gives CDR1 LGHNA, CDR2 YNFKEQ. This sample was also put to use in a study of T cells of mothers and their children. That study adds: Donors were a few healthy Caucasian mothers and their six children. Once extracted, all RNA went into cDNA synthesis at about 1.4 ug per 15 ul.

The source material was blood. This receptor was taken from a boy aged 5 to 17 in good health. This chain joins TRBV4-2 and TRBJ2-7, with D possibly being TRBD1 (6 bases). CDR3 sequence (DNA): TGTGCCAGCAGCCCCCAGGGGATTTCCTACGAGCAGTACTTC. Encoded protein: CASSPQGISYEQYF.